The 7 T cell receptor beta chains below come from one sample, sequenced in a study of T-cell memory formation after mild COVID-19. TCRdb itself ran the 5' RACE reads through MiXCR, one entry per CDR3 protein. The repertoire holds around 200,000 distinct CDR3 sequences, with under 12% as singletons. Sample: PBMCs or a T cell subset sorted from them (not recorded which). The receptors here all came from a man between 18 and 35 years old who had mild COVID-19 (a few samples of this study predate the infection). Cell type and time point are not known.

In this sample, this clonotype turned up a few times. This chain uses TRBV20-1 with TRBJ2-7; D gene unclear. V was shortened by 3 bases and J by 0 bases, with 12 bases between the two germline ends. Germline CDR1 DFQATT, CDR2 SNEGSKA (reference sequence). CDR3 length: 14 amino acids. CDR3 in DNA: TGCAGTGCTAGTCCGGCGGTCGGCTCCTACGAGCAGTACTTC. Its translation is CSASPAVGSYEQYF.

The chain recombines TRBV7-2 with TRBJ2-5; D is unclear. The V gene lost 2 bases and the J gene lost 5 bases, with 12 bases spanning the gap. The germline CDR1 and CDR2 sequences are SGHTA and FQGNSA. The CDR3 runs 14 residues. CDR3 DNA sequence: TGTGCCAGCAGCTTAACGTATGTCCAGGAGACCCAGTACTTC. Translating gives CASSLTYVQETQYF.

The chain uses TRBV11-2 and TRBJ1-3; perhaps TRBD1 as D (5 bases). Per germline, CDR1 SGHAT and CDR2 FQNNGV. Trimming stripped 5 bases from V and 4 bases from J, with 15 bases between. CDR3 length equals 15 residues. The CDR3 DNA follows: TGTGCCAGCAGCCCTACTTGGGGGACGGGAAACACCATATATTTT. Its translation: CASSPTWGTGNTIYF.

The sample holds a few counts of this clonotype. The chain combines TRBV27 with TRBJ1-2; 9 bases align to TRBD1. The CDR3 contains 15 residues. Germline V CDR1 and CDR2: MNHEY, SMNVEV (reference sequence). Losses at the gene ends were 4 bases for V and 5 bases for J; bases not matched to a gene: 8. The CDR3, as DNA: TGTGCCAGCAGTTGGGGACAGGGAGAGTTATATGGCTACACCTTC. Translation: CASSWGQGELYGYTF.

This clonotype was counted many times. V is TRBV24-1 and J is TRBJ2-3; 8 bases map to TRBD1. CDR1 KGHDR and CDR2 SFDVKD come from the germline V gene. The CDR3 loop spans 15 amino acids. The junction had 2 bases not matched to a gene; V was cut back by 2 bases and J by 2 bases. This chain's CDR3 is CATSDSQGATDTQYF. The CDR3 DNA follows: TGTGCCACCAGTGATTCGCAGGGGGCCACAGATACGCAGTATTTT.

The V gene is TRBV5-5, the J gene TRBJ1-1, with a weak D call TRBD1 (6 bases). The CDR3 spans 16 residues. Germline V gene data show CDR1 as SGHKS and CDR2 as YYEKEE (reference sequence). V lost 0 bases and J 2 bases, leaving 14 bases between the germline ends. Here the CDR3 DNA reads TGTGCCAGCAGCTTGGCAGGGGCGCGGACAAACACTGAAGCTTTCTTT. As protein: CASSLAGARTNTEAFF.

As DNA, the CDR3 is TGTGCCAGCAGCTTGACCGGGGGCTACTATAATTCACCCCTCCACTTT. Translating it yields CASSLTGGYYNSPLHF. The chain joins TRBV9 to TRBJ1-6; perhaps TRBD1 as D (6 bases). There are 16 residues in the CDR3. The germline CDR1 and CDR2 sequences are SGDLS and YYNGEE. The V end lost 4 bases, the J end lost 3 bases, and 14 bases lay between the germline ends.